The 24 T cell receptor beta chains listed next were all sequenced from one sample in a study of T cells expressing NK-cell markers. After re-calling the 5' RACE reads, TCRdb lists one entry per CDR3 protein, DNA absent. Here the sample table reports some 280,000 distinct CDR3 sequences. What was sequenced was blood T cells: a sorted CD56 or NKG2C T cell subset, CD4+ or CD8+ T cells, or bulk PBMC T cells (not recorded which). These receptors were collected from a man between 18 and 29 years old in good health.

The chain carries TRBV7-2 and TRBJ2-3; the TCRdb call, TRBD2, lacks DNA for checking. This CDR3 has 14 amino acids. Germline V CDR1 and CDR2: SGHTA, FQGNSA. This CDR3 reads CASSLTGTLNTQYF.

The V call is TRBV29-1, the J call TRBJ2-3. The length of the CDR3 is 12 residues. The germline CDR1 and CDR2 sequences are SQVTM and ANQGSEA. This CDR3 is CSVGVTVDTQYF.

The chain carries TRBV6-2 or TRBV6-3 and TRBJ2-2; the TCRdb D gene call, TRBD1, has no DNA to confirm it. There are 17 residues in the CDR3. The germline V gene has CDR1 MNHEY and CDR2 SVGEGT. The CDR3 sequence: CASSYGTGFANTGELFF.

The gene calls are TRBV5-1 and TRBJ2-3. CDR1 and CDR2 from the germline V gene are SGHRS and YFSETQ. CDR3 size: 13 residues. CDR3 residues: CASSQRRTDTQYF. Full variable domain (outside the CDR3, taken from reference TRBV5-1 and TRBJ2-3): KAGVTQTPRYLIKTRGQQVTLSCSPISGHRSVSWYQQTPGQGLQFLFEYFSETQRNKGNFPGRFSGRQFSNSRSEMNVSTLELGDSALYLCASSQRRTDTQYFGPGTRLTVL.

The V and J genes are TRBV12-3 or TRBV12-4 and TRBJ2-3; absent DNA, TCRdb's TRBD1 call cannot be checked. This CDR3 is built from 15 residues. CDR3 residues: CASRGAAGSTDTQYF.

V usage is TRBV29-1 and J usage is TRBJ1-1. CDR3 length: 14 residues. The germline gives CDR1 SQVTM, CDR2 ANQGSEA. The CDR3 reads CSVLLFGRNTEAFF.

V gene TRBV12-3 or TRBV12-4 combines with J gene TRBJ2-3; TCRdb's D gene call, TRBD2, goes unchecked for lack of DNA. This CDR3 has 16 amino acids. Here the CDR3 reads CASSFFTSGNTDTQYF.

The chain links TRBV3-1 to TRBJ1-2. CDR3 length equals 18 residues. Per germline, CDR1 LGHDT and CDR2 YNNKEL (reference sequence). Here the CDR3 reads CASSQDIFSANSNYGYTF.

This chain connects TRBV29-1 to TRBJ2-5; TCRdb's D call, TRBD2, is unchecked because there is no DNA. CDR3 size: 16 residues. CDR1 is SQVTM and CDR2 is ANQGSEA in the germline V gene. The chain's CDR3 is CSVEDVAKGGSGTQYF.

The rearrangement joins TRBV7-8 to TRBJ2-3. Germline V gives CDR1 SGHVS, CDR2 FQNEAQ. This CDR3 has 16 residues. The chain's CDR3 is CASSAKLAASTDTQYF.

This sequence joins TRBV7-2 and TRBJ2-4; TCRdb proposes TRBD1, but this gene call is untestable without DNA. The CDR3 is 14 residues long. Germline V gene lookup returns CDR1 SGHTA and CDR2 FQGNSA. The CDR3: CASSASRGLGIQYF.

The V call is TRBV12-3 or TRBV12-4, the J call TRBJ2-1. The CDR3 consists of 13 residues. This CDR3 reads CASNVGLYNEQFF.

CDR3 loop: CASSPDRHSNTGELFF. This chain joins TRBV7-9 and TRBJ2-2; the TRBD1 assignment by TCRdb is unverifiable without DNA. Germline V CDR1 and CDR2: SEHNR, FQNEAQ (reference sequence). This CDR3 is 16 amino acids long.

CDR3 sequence: CATSDFGNTEAFF. The chain is built from TRBV24-1 and TRBJ1-1. The germline CDR1 and CDR2 sequences are KGHDR and SFDVKD. The CDR3 totals 13 residues.

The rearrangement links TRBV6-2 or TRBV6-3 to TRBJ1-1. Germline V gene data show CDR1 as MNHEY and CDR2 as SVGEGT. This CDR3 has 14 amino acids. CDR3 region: CASSYRGGNTEAFF.

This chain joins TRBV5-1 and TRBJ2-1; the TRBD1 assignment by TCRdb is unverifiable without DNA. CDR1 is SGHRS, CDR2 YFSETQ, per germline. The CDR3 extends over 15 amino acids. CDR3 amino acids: CASTGRGRAVNEQFF.

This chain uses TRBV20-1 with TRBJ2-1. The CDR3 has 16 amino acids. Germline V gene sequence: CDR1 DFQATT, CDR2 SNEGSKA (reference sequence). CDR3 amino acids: CSARDDRWPLINEQFF.

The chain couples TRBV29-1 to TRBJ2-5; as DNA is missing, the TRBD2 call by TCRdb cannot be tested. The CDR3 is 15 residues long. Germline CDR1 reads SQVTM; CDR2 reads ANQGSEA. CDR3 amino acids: CSVALLAGSQETQYF.

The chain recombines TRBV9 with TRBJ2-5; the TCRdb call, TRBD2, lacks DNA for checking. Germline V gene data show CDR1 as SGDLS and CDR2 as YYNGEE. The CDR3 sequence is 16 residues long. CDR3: CASSPGTSNPQETQYF.

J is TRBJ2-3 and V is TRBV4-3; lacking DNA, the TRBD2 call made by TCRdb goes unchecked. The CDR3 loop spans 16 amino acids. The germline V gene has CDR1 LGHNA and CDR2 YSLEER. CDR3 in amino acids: CASSQEGTSGADTQYF.

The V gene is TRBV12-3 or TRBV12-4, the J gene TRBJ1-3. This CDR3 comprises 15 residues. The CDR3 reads CASSLDRSSGNTIYF.

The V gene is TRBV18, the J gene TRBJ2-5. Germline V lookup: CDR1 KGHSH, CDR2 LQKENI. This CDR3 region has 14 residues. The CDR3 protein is CASSHPGHEETQYF. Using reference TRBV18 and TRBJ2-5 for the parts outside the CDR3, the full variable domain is NAGVMQNPRHLVRRRGQEARLRCSPMKGHSHVYWYRQLPEEGLKFMVYLQKENIIDESGMPKERFSAEFPKEGPSILRIQQVVRGDSAAYFCASSHPGHEETQYFGPGTRLLVL.

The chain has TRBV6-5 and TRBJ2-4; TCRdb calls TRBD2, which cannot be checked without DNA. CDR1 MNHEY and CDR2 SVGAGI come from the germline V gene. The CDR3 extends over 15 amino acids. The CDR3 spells CASSYLGRVKNIQYF.

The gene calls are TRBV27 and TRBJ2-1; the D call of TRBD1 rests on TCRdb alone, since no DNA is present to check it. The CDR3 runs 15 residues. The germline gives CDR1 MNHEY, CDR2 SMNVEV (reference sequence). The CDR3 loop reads CASTPNSGIRNEQFF.